This TCR beta chain was identified during a study of T cells in Graves' hyperthyroidism and ophthalmopathy. Study-level background: Specimen type is peripheral blood, collected at initial diagnosis prior to any treatment. Study results and caveats: A model using 13 V-J features told ophthalmopathy apart from stable hyperthyroidism.

Uncontrolled infection, other autoimmune disease, pregnancy or lactation excluded patients. This clonotype showed up just a few times. Its target is unknown. This CDR3 comprises 15 residues. Trimming cost V 7 bases and J 3 bases, with 18 bases left between them. CDR1 MNHNS and CDR2 SASEGT come from the germline V gene. Researchers amplified the TCR beta CDR3 regions from RNA transcripts. HTBI primers were the set used in a first-round RT-PCR of the TCR CDR3. TCRdb redid the calling of the multiplex PCR reads with MiXCR, one entry per CDR3 protein. The sample has some 340,000 distinct CDR3 sequences, roughly 13% seen once.

Material: blood. J is TRBJ1-2 and V is TRBV6-1; D is undetermined. This receptor was taken from a woman in her thirties or forties with Graves' ophthalmopathy. Here the CDR3 reads CASTRRRGSDYGYTF. Written as DNA, the CDR3 is TGTGCCAGCACCAGGCGCCGAGGGTCCGACTATGGCTACACCTTC.